This TCR beta chain was captured in a study of blood T cell repertoires in COVID-19. Looked up from germline, CDR1 is KGHDR and CDR2 is SFDVKD. The CDR3 loop spans 13 amino acids. With 3 bases clipped from V and 11 bases from J, the junction kept 8 bases outside the gene matches. A single count supports this clone. Clones were read by immunoSEQ multiplex PCR, and TCRdb kept only the in-frame ones, dropping some. The data hold 150,000 to 200,000 clones, with roughly 76% observed a single time. Seattle patient enrollment occurred during active infection, with longitudinal follow-up thereafter. The origin of this receptor is a woman older than 75 with COVID-19, enrolled during active disease. Sequences were obtained from peripheral blood. The chain links TRBV24-1 to TRBJ1-1; 7 nucleotides agree with TRBD1. CDR3 sequence (DNA): TGTGCCACCAGTGATATCCAGGGGGGTCGGGCTTTCTTT. It translates to CATSDIQGGRAFF.